This TCR beta chain emerged from a study of cytomegalovirus exposure and HLA in healthy donors. In its sample, this clone was seen a few times. The PCR was carried out with 60 Vbeta primers and 13 Jbeta primers. Using immunoSEQ multiplex PCR, the repertoire was profiled, and TCRdb retains in-frame clones only, with some absent. The sample has approximately 100,000 clones, around 60% seen once. The source material was PBMCs. The receptor was isolated from a man aged 60 to 69 in good health and CMV-seronegative.

As DNA, the CDR3 is TGCGCCACCCGAGGGGGGGTGGGCGAGCAGTACTTC. Its protein product is CATRGGVGEQYF. The V and J genes are TRBV10-2 and TRBJ2-7, with D perhaps TRBD2 (7 bases). Germline lookup yields CDR1 WSHSY and CDR2 SAAADI. V lost 10 bases and J lost 6, with 16 bases in between. CDR3 size: 12 residues.